Listed below are T cell receptor beta chains from one sample, sequenced in a study of shared clonotypes between healthy human individuals. Method: immunoSEQ multiplex PCR; TCRdb's copy keeps in-frame clones and lacks some. The sample lists about a million clones, approximately 72% occurring once. Sequencing was performed on memory CD4+ T cells sorted from blood. These TCRs come from a man between 18 and 29 years old in good health. Each CDR3 is given with its conserved first and last residue. D genes are given only for firm matches. For some rows the clone size is stated as once, few or many, or as a class when expanded; others skip it.

size	D	V	length	J	CDR3	DNA
.	.	TRBV5-1	14	TRBJ2-7	CASSWGMSSYEQYF	TGCGCCAGCAGCTGGGGGATGAGCTCCTACGAGCAGTACTTC
.	.	TRBV4-1	16	TRBJ2-3	CASSHSYTGIRDTQYF	TGCGCCAGCAGCCATAGCTATACAGGGATAAGAGATACGCAGTATTTT
.	.	TRBV2	14	TRBJ2-5	CASSPFLPQETQYF	TGTGCCAGCAGTCCATTCCTCCCCCAAGAGACCCAGTACTTC
.	TRBD2	TRBV19	15	TRBJ2-7	CASSIDGLAGGEQYF	TGTGCCAGTAGTATAGATGGACTAGCGGGAGGGGAGCAGTACTTC
.	TRBD2	TRBV7-8	15	TRBJ2-7	CASSLNSGSLDKQYF	TGTGCCAGCAGCTTAAATAGCGGGAGTCTGGACAAGCAGTACTTC
.	.	TRBV12-2	17	TRBJ2-7	CASRLNRDRSSDYEQYF	TGTGCAAGTCGCTTAAACCGGGACCGTTCTTCGGACTACGAGCAGTACTTC
.	.	TRBV6-5	13	TRBJ2-5	CASSQRGIPTQYF	TGTGCCAGCAGCCAACGGGGTATTCCTACCCAGTACTTC
few	TRBD1	TRBV5-6	17	TRBJ2-7	CASSLTGGFLASYEQYF	TGTGCCAGCAGCCTAACAGGGGGCTTTCTAGCTTCCTACGAGCAGTACTTC
.	.	TRBV6-1	17	TRBJ2-5	CASSEPMGGRTQETQYF	TGTGCCAGCAGTGAACCCATGGGGGGAAGGACCCAAGAGACCCAGTACTTC
.	.	TRBV7-2	15	TRBJ1-2	CASSSGGPTSYGYTF	TGTGCCAGCAGCTCAGGAGGGCCAACTTCCTATGGCTACACCTTC
few	.	TRBV19	13	TRBJ1-3	CASRGVSGNTIYF	TGTGCCAGCCGGGGTGTGTCTGGAAACACCATATATTTT
.	TRBD1	TRBV6-6	14	TRBJ1-3	CASSLGTEGNTIYF	TGTGCCAGCAGCTTGGGGACAGAAGGAAACACCATATATTTT
few	.	TRBV6-5	15	TRBJ2-1	CASSAGLKSYNEQFF	TGTGCCAGCAGTGCGGGACTCAAGTCCTACAATGAGCAGTTCTTC
few	TRBD1	TRBV29-1	14	TRBJ2-7	CSVKTGGQTYEQYF	TGCAGCGTAAAGACAGGGGGCCAAACCTACGAGCAGTACTTC
.	.	TRBV7-9	17	TRBJ2-1	CASSSISSARSYNEQFF	TGTGCCAGCAGCTCGATCTCTAGCGCACGCTCCTACAATGAGCAGTTCTTC
once	.	TRBV11-2	12	TRBJ2-6	CASSPTANVLTF	TGTGCCAGCAGCCCCACGGCCAACGTCCTGACTTTC
.	.	TRBV27	14	TRBJ1-5	CASSFSGFSQPQHF	TGTGCCAGCAGTTTTAGCGGGTTCAGTCAGCCCCAGCATTTT
few	TRBD1	TRBV5-6	15	TRBJ2-5	CASSHRDRGFETQYF	TGTGCCAGCAGCCACCGGGACAGGGGTTTCGAGACCCAGTACTTC
.	TRBD1	TRBV19	17	TRBJ2-3	CASSDGRWDSTTDTQYF	TGTGCCAGTAGCGACGGACGGTGGGACAGCACCACAGATACGCAGTATTTT
.	TRBD1	TRBV5-1	15	TRBJ1-6	CASSLTTGGDSPLHF	TGCGCCAGCAGCTTGACCACAGGGGGCGATTCACCCCTCCACTTT
many	.	TRBV18	15	TRBJ1-1	CASSLGVLGNTEAFF	TGTGCCAGCTCACTGGGAGTCCTGGGGAACACTGAAGCTTTCTTT
.	TRBD1	TRBV11-2	17	TRBJ1-4	CASSRGQGGETNEKLFF	TGTGCCAGCAGCAGAGGACAGGGGGGCGAAACTAATGAAAAACTGTTTTTT
.	.	TRBV6-6	13	TRBJ2-7	CASVGYAGYEQYF	TGTGCCAGTGTAGGCTATGCGGGCTACGAGCAGTACTTC
many	.	TRBV7-9	12	TRBJ1-4	CASSSDSEKLFF	TGTGCCAGCAGCTCGGACAGTGAAAAACTGTTTTTT
.	.	TRBV9	14	TRBJ1-1	CASSVVGLNTEAFF	TGTGCCAGCAGCGTAGTAGGCTTGAACACTGAAGCTTTCTTT
.	.	TRBV7-2	15	TRBJ1-2	CASSLEGRAIYGYTF	TGTGCCAGCAGCTTAGAGGGTCGGGCGATCTATGGCTACACCTTC
.	.	TRBV2	13	TRBJ2-1	CASSESEAHEQFF	TGTGCCAGCAGTGAATCGGAGGCCCATGAGCAGTTCTTC
.	TRBD2	TRBV29-1	13	TRBJ2-1	CSVAIGGKNEQFF	TGCAGCGTTGCTATCGGGGGGAAAAATGAGCAGTTCTTC
.	.	TRBV27	16	TRBJ2-1	CASSLVLRTVYNEQFF	TGTGCCAGCAGTTTAGTTTTGCGGACAGTTTACAATGAGCAGTTCTTC